This section outlines one T cell receptor beta chain sequence together with its context. The sample belongs to a study of beta chain features in type 1 diabetes. The J segment lost 5 bases and the V segment lost 4 bases, leaving 9 bases of the junction unmatched. CDR1 and CDR2 (germline): MDHEN, SYDVKM. The CDR3 runs 15 residues. TCRB transcripts that were expressed got sequenced, as all of the isolated RNA had been reverse transcribed. The assay was immunoSEQ multiplex PCR, and TCRdb's table has in-frame clones only and misses some. Of 430,000 or so clones listed, about an eighth are singletons. The TCR originated in a woman younger than 35 in good health. V usage is TRBV28 and J usage is TRBJ2-5, with 8 nucleotides matching TRBD2. Sample: naive CD4+ T cells from blood. The CDR3 region has the DNA TGTGCCAGCAGTTCACTAGCGGAGACGAGGGAGACCCAGTACTTC. Protein: CASSSLAETRETQYF. The variable domain in full, with the rest retrieved from reference TRBV28 and TRBJ2-5, is DVKVTQSSRYLVKRTGEKVFLECVQDMDHENMFWYRQDPGLGLRLIYFSYDVKMKEKGDIPEGYSVSREKKERFSLILESASTNQTSMYLCASSSLAETRETQYFGPGTRLLVL.